Each of the 27 T cell receptor beta chains below was sequenced from the same sample in a study of T-cell memory formation after mild COVID-19. TCRdb ran MiXCR on the 5' RACE reads and lists one entry per CDR3 protein. The table includes about 360,000 distinct CDR3 sequences, around 14% detected once. The sequencing sample was made of PBMCs or a T cell subset sorted from them (not recorded which). Source of these receptors: a man between 18 and 29 years old who had mild COVID-19 (a few samples of this study predate the infection). Cell type and time point are not known.

The V gene is TRBV12-5, the J gene TRBJ2-1; possibly TRBD2 for D (6 bases). Germline CDR1 is LGHNT and CDR2 is FRNRAP. The germline V and J ends were trimmed by 2 bases and 0 bases, with 11 bases remaining between them. The CDR3 sequence is 16 residues long. The CDR3 sequence: CASGLPRDFSYNEQFF. Here the CDR3 DNA reads TGTGCTAGTGGTTTGCCGCGGGACTTCTCCTACAATGAGCAGTTCTTC.

The gene calls are TRBV10-2 and TRBJ2-4; D possibly uses TRBD1 or TRBD2 (5 bases each). Germline V gene lookup returns CDR1 WSHSY and CDR2 SAAADI. V shed 5 bases and J shed 6 bases, with 14 bases lying between them. The CDR3 consists of 14 residues. CDR3 residues: CASSHGRGSNIQYF. In DNA, the CDR3 is TGCGCCAGCAGTCACGGACGGGGCTCAAACATTCAGTACTTC.

Worth noting for this clonotype: This may come from a read error, since a much larger clone is one base off. V and J are TRBV25-1 and TRBJ2-7, with TRBD1 matching 11 bases. Looked up from germline, CDR1 is MGHDK and CDR2 is SYGVNS. There are 15 residues in the CDR3. In DNA form, the CDR3 reads TGTGCCAGCAGCCGCTGGACAGGGGGCTACAACGAGCTGTACTTC. As protein: CASSRWTGGYNELYF.

Only a few counts were recorded for this clonotype. The V and J genes are TRBV7-2 and TRBJ1-2; TRBD1 aligns across 10 bases. Germline CDR1 reads SGHTA; CDR2 reads FQGNSA. This CDR3 region has 14 residues. The ends lost 4 bases at V and 6 bases at J; junction bases unmatched: 5. This CDR3 is CASSWAGQGNGYTF. The CDR3 nucleotides read TGTGCCAGCAGCTGGGCGGGACAGGGGAATGGCTACACCTTC.

This clonotype was found many times. The chain combines TRBV4-2 with TRBJ2-1; 7 bases line up with TRBD2. The CDR3 spans 15 residues. CDR1 and CDR2 from the germline V gene are LGHNA and YNFKEQ. Germline trimming cut 0 bases from V and 3 bases from J; bases unmatched to any gene: 2. The CDR3 region has the DNA TGTGCCAGCAGCCAAGAGGCGGGGGTCTACAATGAGCAGTTCTTC. Encoded protein: CASSQEAGVYNEQFF.

This clonotype was found many times. V and J are TRBV11-3 and TRBJ2-1; D is unclear. This CDR3 is built from 13 residues. The germline CDR1 and CDR2 sequences are SGHNT and YENEEA. Trimming took 5 bases from V and 7 from J, leaving 12 bases between them. The CDR3 protein is CASSPSGWNEQFF. In DNA, the CDR3 is TGTGCCAGCAGCCCCTCCGGGTGGAATGAGCAGTTCTTC.

This clonotype was seen only once. The gene calls are TRBV20-1 and TRBJ2-1; D not resolved. The germline V gene encodes CDR1 DFQATT and CDR2 SNEGSKA (reference sequence). V was cut by 4 bases and J by 12 bases, with 19 bases left in between. The CDR3 has 13 residues. The CDR3 protein is CSAISPGAGRQFF. In nucleotides, the CDR3 is TGCAGTGCTATAAGCCCCGGAGCAGGTCGGCAGTTCTTC.

This clonotype was recorded a few times. The chain uses TRBV6-1 and TRBJ2-1, with TRBD1 identical over 9 bases. In germline, CDR1 is MNHNS, CDR2 SASEGT. The CDR3 is 15 amino acids. Trimming removed 8 bases from V and 2 bases from J; junction bases left unmatched: 7. The CDR3 reads CASGAGTGTYNEQFF. DNA for the CDR3: TGTGCCAGCGGAGCCGGGACAGGGACCTACAATGAGCAGTTCTTC.

The chain recombines TRBV7-2 with TRBJ1-2; no clear D gene. There are 14 residues in the CDR3. Between the trimmed V and J ends, which lost 3 bases and 7 bases, there was a span of 15 bases. The germline gives CDR1 SGHTA, CDR2 FQGNSA. The DNA for the CDR3 is TGTGCCAGCAGCTTGAACGGGCCAGGCGGTGGCTACACCTTC. Its protein is CASSLNGPGGGYTF.

This clonotype appeared a few times. This chain links TRBV29-1 with TRBJ2-2; no clear D gene. The CDR3 has 13 residues. V lost 6 bases, J lost 4 bases, and 12 bases lay in between. Germline CDR1 reads SQVTM; CDR2 reads ANQGSEA. CDR3 DNA: TGCAGCGTCCCCGAGTACGGCACCGGGGAGCTGTTTTTT. This codes for CSVPEYGTGELFF.

This chain uses TRBV7-2 with TRBJ1-6; D gene ambiguous. This CDR3 comprises 17 residues. V lost 1 base, J lost 7 bases, and 17 bases lay in between. In germline, CDR1 is SGHTA, CDR2 FQGNSA. CDR3 protein: CASSLVPRGGYNSPLHF. The CDR3 DNA reads TGTGCCAGCAGCTTAGTCCCCCGCGGAGGATACAATTCACCCCTCCACTTT.

This clonotype was recorded many times. The chain joins TRBV12-3 or TRBV12-4 to TRBJ2-1; 9 bases match TRBD1. There are 14 residues in the CDR3. Trimming cost V 6 bases and J 4 bases; bases outside gene matches: 4. CDR3 protein: CASSRQGGYNEQFF. The CDR3 bases are TGTGCCAGCAGCCGACAGGGGGGATACAATGAGCAGTTCTTC.

At least ten counts were recorded for this clonotype. The CDR3 here is CASQGLTEAFF. CDR3 nucleotides: TGTGCCAGCCAGGGGCTGACTGAAGCTTTCTTT. The gene calls are TRBV7-8 and TRBJ1-1; D is perhaps TRBD1 (6 bases). This CDR3 has 11 residues. The V gene's germline CDR1 is SGHVS and CDR2 FQNEAQ. Trimming pared 8 bases from V and 5 bases from J, leaving 9 bases between.

A single count supports this clonotype. J is TRBJ1-5 and V is TRBV12-3 or TRBV12-4; D is ambiguous. Trimming took 4 bases from V and 4 from J, leaving 11 bases between them. The CDR3 sequence is 14 residues long. Here the CDR3 reads CASSSEGRNQPQHF. Written as DNA, the CDR3 is TGTGCCAGCAGTTCCGAAGGTAGAAATCAGCCCCAGCATTTT.

The genes are TRBV2 and TRBJ1-5; D is uncertain. The CDR3 extends over 15 amino acids. Germline V gives CDR1 SNHLY, CDR2 FYNNEI. Deletions cut 6 bases from V and 0 bases from J, with 12 bases between. CDR3 in amino acids: CASSVGRYSNQPQHF. In DNA form, the CDR3 reads TGTGCCAGCAGCGTCGGGCGGTATAGCAATCAGCCCCAGCATTTT.

This clonotype was detected a few times. The J gene is TRBJ1-4, the V gene TRBV15; the match to TRBD1 covers 7 bases. V trimming: 3 bases; J trimming: 8 bases; junction bases outside the gene matches: 12. The CDR3 totals 16 residues. Germline-derived CDR1 and CDR2 are LNHNV and YYDKDF (reference sequence). The CDR3 is CATSRGRDSGREKLFF. Written as DNA, the CDR3 is TGTGCCACCAGCAGGGGCCGGGACAGTGGGAGAGAAAAACTGTTTTTT. Together with reference TRBV15 and TRBJ1-4, the CDR3 gives the full variable domain: DAMVIQNPRYQVTQFGKPVTLSCSQTLNHNVMYWYQQKSSQAPKLLFHYYDKDFNNEADTPDNFQSRRPNTSFCFLDIRSPGLGDTAMYLCATSRGRDSGREKLFFGSGTQLSVL.

CDR3: CASSHGQGASETQYF. CDR3 coding DNA: TGTGCCAGCAGCCATGGACAGGGGGCATCGGAGACCCAGTACTTC. The rearrangement joins TRBV4-2 to TRBJ2-5, with 11 positions matching TRBD1. With V trimmed by 3 bases and J by 5 bases, 5 bases remained unmatched. The germline gives CDR1 LGHNA, CDR2 YNFKEQ. The CDR3 length is 15 residues.

The rearrangement uses TRBV18 and TRBJ2-3; 10 positions agree with TRBD2. Germline CDR1 KGHSH, CDR2 LQKENI. The CDR3 length is 17 residues. Germline trimming cut 2 bases from V and 1 base from J; bases unmatched to any gene: 6. The CDR3 loop is CASSPKLAGTRTDTQYF. The CDR3 region has the DNA TGTGCCAGCTCACCAAAACTAGCGGGGACCCGCACAGATACGCAGTATTTT.

The gene calls are TRBV29-1 and TRBJ2-3; 10 nucleotides agree with TRBD2. Germline trimming cut 6 bases from V and 3 bases from J; bases unmatched to any gene: 3. This CDR3 comprises 13 residues. CDR1 is SQVTM and CDR2 is ANQGSEA in the germline V gene. Here the CDR3 DNA reads TGCAGCGTGAGCGGGGGGGAAACAGATACGCAGTATTTT. Encoded protein: CSVSGGETDTQYF.

There are a few counts of this clonotype. The chain is built from TRBV3-1 and TRBJ2-5; tentatively, D is TRBD2 (5 bases). Germline-derived CDR1 and CDR2 are LGHDT and YNNKEL (reference sequence). This CDR3 is built from 16 residues. The V and J ends lost 2 bases and 4 bases respectively, with 17 bases between them. CDR3 amino acids: CASSQIARTVGETQYF. CDR3 coding DNA: TGTGCCAGCAGCCAAATCGCCCGGACTGTCGGAGAGACCCAGTACTTC.

The CDR3: CASAVDGNTIYF. As DNA, the CDR3 is TGTGCCAGCGCTGTAGATGGAAACACCATATATTTT. The chain is built from TRBV11-2 and TRBJ1-3; D gene uncertain. CDR1 SGHAT and CDR2 FQNNGV come from the germline V gene. The CDR3 totals 12 residues. Trimming removed 8 bases at V and 3 bases at J, with 8 bases between.

The chain couples TRBV9 to TRBJ1-1, with 9 bases matching TRBD1. Germline CDR1 and CDR2: SGDLS and YYNGEE. V was pared by 6 bases and J by 1 base, with 4 bases of the junction left unmatched. The CDR3 runs to 14 residues. This CDR3 reads CASTRTGANTEAFF. The CDR3, as DNA: TGTGCCAGCACCCGGACAGGGGCGAACACTGAAGCTTTCTTT. Together with reference TRBV9 and TRBJ1-1, the CDR3 gives the full variable domain: DSGVTQTPKHLITATGQRVTLRCSPRSGDLSVYWYQQSLDQGLQFLIQYYNGEERAKGNILERFSAQQFPDLHSELNLSSLELGDSALYFCASTRTGANTEAFFGQGTRLTVV.

This clonotype occurred many times. The chain employs TRBV9 and TRBJ2-1; unclear D gene. Trimming removed 5 bases from V and 0 bases from J, with 9 bases in between. In germline, CDR1 is SGDLS, CDR2 YYNGEE. This CDR3 comprises 14 residues. CDR3 in amino acids: CASSRQSSYNEQFF. The DNA of the CDR3 is TGTGCCAGCAGTAGGCAGAGCTCCTACAATGAGCAGTTCTTC.

This clonotype was recorded a few times. J is TRBJ1-5 and V is TRBV4-1; D unresolved. The CDR3 extends over 16 amino acids. CDR1 and CDR2 (germline): MGHRA, YSYEKL. V lost 1 base, J lost 0 bases, and 10 bases lay in between. This CDR3 is CASSQVGRTSNQPQHF. In DNA form, the CDR3 reads TGCGCCAGCAGCCAAGTTGGGCGGACTAGCAATCAGCCCCAGCATTTT.

V and J are TRBV18 and TRBJ2-1, with 11 bases matching TRBD2. The CDR3 consists of 16 residues. CDR1 is KGHSH and CDR2 is LQKENI in the germline V gene. Trimming at V came to 3 bases and at J to 2 bases, leaving 3 bases not matched to a gene. For the CDR3, the DNA is TGTGCCAGCTCACCCGGGACTAGCGGCACCTACAATGAGCAGTTCTTC. Its translation is CASSPGTSGTYNEQFF.

The sample holds a few counts of this clonotype. The chain recombines TRBV5-5 with TRBJ2-1; 9 nucleotides line up with TRBD2. This CDR3 is built from 15 residues. Trimming removed 1 base from V and 4 bases from J; junction bases left unmatched: 3. Germline V CDR1 and CDR2: SGHKS, YYEKEE (reference sequence). The CDR3 sequence: CASSLWSGGYNEQFF. CDR3 DNA: TGTGCCAGCAGCTTGTGGAGCGGGGGGTACAATGAGCAGTTCTTC.

This clonotype was seen more than once but under ten times. The chain is built from TRBV27 and TRBJ2-3; no definite D call. The CDR3 is made up of 14 amino acids. CDR1 MNHEY and CDR2 SMNVEV come from the germline V gene (reference sequence). V gave up 3 bases and J gave up 4 bases, with 11 bases separating them. Here the CDR3 reads CASSFGLQADTQYF. The CDR3 bases are TGTGCCAGCAGTTTTGGTCTTCAGGCAGATACGCAGTATTTT.